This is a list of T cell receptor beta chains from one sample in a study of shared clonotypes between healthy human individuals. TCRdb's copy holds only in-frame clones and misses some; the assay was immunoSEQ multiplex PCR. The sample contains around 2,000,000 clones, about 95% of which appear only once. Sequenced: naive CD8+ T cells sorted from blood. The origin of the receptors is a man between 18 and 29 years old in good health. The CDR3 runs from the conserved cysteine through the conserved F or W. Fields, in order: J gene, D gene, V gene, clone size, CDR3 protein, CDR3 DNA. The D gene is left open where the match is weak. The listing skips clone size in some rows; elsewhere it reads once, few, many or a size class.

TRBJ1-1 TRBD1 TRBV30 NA CAWRDGDRHWGAEAFF TGTGCCTGGAGGGATGGGGACAGGCATTGGGGCGCTGAAGCTTTCTTT
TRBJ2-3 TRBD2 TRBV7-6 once CASSFTSERGSTDTQYF TGTGCCAGCAGTTTTACGTCGGAGCGGGGCAGCACAGATACGCAGTATTTT
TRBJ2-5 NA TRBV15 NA CATSDSQGTETQYF TGTGCCACCAGCGACTCGCAGGGAACAGAGACCCAGTACTTC
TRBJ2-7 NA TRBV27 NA CASSLSSMLGPEYEQYF TGTGCCAGCAGTTTATCGTCGATGCTGGGACCGGAGTACGAGCAGTACTTC
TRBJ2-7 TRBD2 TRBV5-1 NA CASSLAGLDSEQYF TGCGCCAGCAGCTTGGCAGGACTAGACAGCGAGCAGTACTTC
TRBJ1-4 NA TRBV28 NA CASSSGGPLGIEKLFF TGTGCCAGCAGTTCTGGAGGACCGCTGGGGATTGAAAAACTGTTTTTT
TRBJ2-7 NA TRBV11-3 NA CASSQGTSYEQYF TGTGCCAGCAGTCAGGGGACTTCCTACGAGCAGTACTTC
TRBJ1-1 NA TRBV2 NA CASRLEGSEAFF TGTGCCAGCAGGTTAGAGGGGTCTGAAGCTTTCTTT
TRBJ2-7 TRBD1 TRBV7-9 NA CASSSGQGVYYEQYF TGTGCCAGCAGCTCTGGACAGGGGGTGTACTACGAGCAGTACTTC
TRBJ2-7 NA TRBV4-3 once CASSHDFDANSYEQYF TGCGCCAGCAGCCACGACTTTGACGCCAACTCCTACGAGCAGTACTTC
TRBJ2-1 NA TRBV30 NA CAWNRDPYNEQFF TGTGCCTGGAACAGGGATCCCTACAATGAGCAGTTCTTC
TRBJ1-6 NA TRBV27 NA CASSLYGSVLNSPLHF TGTGCCAGCAGTTTATATGGGTCCGTACTAAATTCACCCCTCCACTTT
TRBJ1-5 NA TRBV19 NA CASSIRTEINQPQHF TGTGCCAGTAGTATCAGGACAGAAATTAATCAGCCCCAGCATTTT
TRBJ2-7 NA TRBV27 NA CASSSQLLFGEGYEQYF TGTGCCAGCAGTTCCCAACTCCTTTTTGGGGAAGGGTACGAGCAGTACTTC
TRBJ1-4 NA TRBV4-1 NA CASSAVATNEKLFF TGCGCCAGCAGCGCAGTGGCAACTAATGAAAAACTGTTTTTT
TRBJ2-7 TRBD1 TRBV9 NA CASSPSGGFSSYEQYF TGTGCCAGCAGCCCTTCAGGGGGCTTTAGCTCCTACGAGCAGTACTTC
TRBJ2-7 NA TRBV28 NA CASSSPGVRSYEQYF TGTGCCAGCAGTTCCCCAGGTGTCAGATCCTACGAGCAGTACTTC
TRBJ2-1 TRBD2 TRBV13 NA CASSLSGWSSYNEQFF TGTGCCAGCAGCCTTAGCGGGTGGAGCTCCTACAATGAGCAGTTCTTC
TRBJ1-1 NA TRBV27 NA CATSGTPDTEAFF TGTGCCACCTCCGGGACACCTGACACTGAAGCTTTCTTT
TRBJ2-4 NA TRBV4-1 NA CASSQVPGGGYIQYF TGCGCCAGCAGCCAAGTTCCAGGGGGGGGATACATTCAGTACTTC
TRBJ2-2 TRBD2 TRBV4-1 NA CASSQVGTSGGYTGELFF TGCGCCAGCAGCCAAGTTGGGACTAGCGGGGGGTACACCGGGGAGCTGTTTTTT
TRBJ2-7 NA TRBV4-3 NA CASSQDFLNGEGTPYEQYF TGCGCCAGCAGCCAAGACTTTCTTAACGGAGAGGGGACCCCCTACGAGCAGTACTTC
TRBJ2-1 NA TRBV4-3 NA CASSQVRYNEQFF TGCGCCAGCAGCCAAGTCCGGTACAATGAGCAGTTCTTC
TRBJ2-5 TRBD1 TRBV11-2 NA CASSFNGQGASETQYF TGTGCCAGCAGCTTCAATGGACAGGGGGCATCAGAGACCCAGTACTTC
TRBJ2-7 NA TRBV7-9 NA CASSLESAYEQYF TGTGCCAGCAGCCTTGAGTCGGCCTACGAGCAGTACTTC
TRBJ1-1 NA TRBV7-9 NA CASSSGHVQYIGFF TGTGCCAGCAGCTCCGGACACGTTCAGTATATCGGTTTCTTT
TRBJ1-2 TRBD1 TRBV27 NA CASSLRGQSYGYTF TGTGCCAGCAGTTTACGGGGACAGAGCTATGGCTACACCTTC
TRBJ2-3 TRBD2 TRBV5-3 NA CARSLAGGYTDTQYF TGTGCCAGAAGCTTGGCGGGAGGCTACACAGATACGCAGTATTTT
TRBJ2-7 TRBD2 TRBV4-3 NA CASSQDLPSGLEQYF TGCGCCAGCAGCCAAGATTTGCCTAGCGGACTCGAGCAGTACTTC
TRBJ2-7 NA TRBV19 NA CASSMVGGLYEQYF TGTGCCAGTAGTATGGTGGGGGGGCTCTACGAGCAGTACTTC
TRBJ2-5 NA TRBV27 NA CASSLRGETQYF TGTGCCAGCAGTTTAAGGGGAGAGACCCAGTACTTC
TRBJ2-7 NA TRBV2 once CASREGQSYYEQYF TGTGCCAGCAGGGAGGGACAATCGTACTACGAGCAGTACTTC
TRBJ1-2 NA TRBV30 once CAWSDTNYGYTF TGTGCCTGGTCAGACACTAACTATGGCTACACCTTC
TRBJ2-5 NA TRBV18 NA CASSPSENYQETQYF TGTGCCAGCTCACCCTCTGAGAACTACCAAGAGACCCAGTACTTC
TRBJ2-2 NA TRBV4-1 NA CASSQEQQDYTGELFF TGCGCCAGCAGCCAAGAACAACAGGATTACACCGGGGAGCTGTTTTTT
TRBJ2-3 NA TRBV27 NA CASSLLGTDTQYF TGTGCCAGCAGTTTATTGGGAACAGATACGCAGTATTTT
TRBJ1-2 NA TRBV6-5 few CASSYFEGGDYGYTF TGTGCCAGCAGTTACTTTGAAGGGGGGGACTATGGCTACACCTTC
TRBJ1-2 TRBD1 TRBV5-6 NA CASSLGDSKYGYTF TGTGCCAGCAGCTTGGGGGACAGCAAATATGGCTACACCTTC
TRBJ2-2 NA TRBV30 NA CAWTEFGELFF TGTGCCTGGACGGAGTTCGGGGAGCTGTTTTTT
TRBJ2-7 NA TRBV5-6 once CASSPPRWNSPSYEQYF TGTGCCAGCAGCCCCCCACGGTGGAACAGCCCTAGCTACGAGCAGTACTTC
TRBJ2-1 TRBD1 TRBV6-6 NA CASSTGARNEQFF TGTGCCAGCAGTACAGGGGCTCGCAATGAGCAGTTCTTC
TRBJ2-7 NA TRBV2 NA CASRVLGPNYEQYF TGTGCCAGCAGGGTCCTGGGACCGAACTACGAGCAGTACTTC
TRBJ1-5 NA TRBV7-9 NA CASSLSQGRQPQHF TGTGCCAGCAGCTTAAGCCAGGGTCGTCAGCCCCAGCATTTT
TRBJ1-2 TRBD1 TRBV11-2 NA CASSSREGPRGGYTF TGTGCCAGCAGCTCCAGGGAGGGGCCCAGGGGGGGCTACACCTTC
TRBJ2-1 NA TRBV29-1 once CSVDDHGPGNEQFF TGCAGCGTTGACGACCATGGACCTGGCAATGAGCAGTTCTTC
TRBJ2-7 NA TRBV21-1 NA CASSKEGKRGHSYEQYF TGTGCCAGCAGCAAAGAGGGTAAACGGGGTCATTCCTACGAGCAGTACTTC
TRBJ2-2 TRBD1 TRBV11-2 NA CASSLWGQLTGELFF TGTGCCAGCAGCTTATGGGGACAGTTAACCGGGGAGCTGTTTTTT
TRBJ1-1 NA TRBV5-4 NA CASGVGTPTEAFF TGTGCCAGCGGGGTGGGGACACCCACTGAAGCTTTCTTT
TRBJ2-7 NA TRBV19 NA CATRGELAYEQYF TGTGCCACCAGGGGGGAACTGGCCTACGAGCAGTACTTC
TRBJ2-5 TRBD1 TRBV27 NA CASSPGTGGETQYF TGTGCCAGCAGTCCCGGGACAGGGGGAGAGACCCAGTACTTC
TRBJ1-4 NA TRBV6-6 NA CASSYGGVREKLFF TGTGCCAGCAGTTATGGGGGAGTAAGGGAAAAACTGTTTTTT
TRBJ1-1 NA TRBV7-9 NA CASSFGGLNTEAFF TGTGCCAGCAGCTTTGGGGGGCTGAACACTGAAGCTTTCTTT
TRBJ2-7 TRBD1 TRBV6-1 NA CASLDRGFSYEQYF TGTGCCAGCCTAGACAGGGGATTCTCCTACGAGCAGTACTTC